These 31 T cell receptor beta chains came from one sample sequenced in a study of blood T cell repertoires in COVID-19. TCRdb's table, derived via immunoSEQ multiplex PCR, lists solely in-frame clones and lacks some. The sample records around 170,000 clones, approximately 80% being singletons. The sequenced sample consisted of PBMCs or T cells enriched from blood (not recorded which). Receptors were obtained from a man aged 45-65 years who had recovered from COVID-19.

The rearrangement joins TRBV4-1 to TRBJ2-3; 11 bases align to TRBD1. J gave up 3 bases and V 3 bases, and 2 bases lay outside the gene matches. In germline, CDR1 is MGHRA, CDR2 YSYEKL. This CDR3 is built from 15 residues. The CDR3 sequence is CASSQGQGGTDTQYF. In nucleotides, the CDR3 is TGCGCCAGCAGCCAGGGACAGGGGGGTACAGATACGCAGTATTTT.

The CDR3 region is CASSEGQGAYEQYF. CDR3 coding DNA: TGTGCCAGCAGTGAGGGACAGGGGGCCTACGAGCAGTACTTC. V usage is TRBV6-1 and J usage is TRBJ2-7, with 11 nucleotides matching TRBD1. Germline CDR1 reads MNHNS; CDR2 reads SASEGT. The trim removed 3 bases at V and 2 bases at J, leaving 0 bases unmatched. There are 14 residues in the CDR3.

The CDR3: CSVDPGRNQPQHF. CDR3 nucleotide sequence: TGCAGCGTTGATCCAGGGCGGAATCAGCCCCAGCATTTT. The chain employs TRBV29-1 and TRBJ1-5; weak D call: TRBD1 (5 bases). Germline V gives CDR1 SQVTM, CDR2 ANQGSEA. The CDR3 totals 13 residues. Trimming took 3 bases from V and 4 from J, leaving 10 bases between them.

The chain uses TRBV12-5 and TRBJ2-7, with TRBD2 identical over 10 bases. V lost 1 base and J lost 11; bases outside the gene matches: 5. CDR3 length equals 13 residues. The germline gives CDR1 LGHNT, CDR2 FRNRAP. The CDR3 protein is CASGLELAGPKYF. CDR3 bases: TGTGCTAGTGGTTTGGAACTAGCGGGGCCCAAGTACTTC.

On this clone: One junction end does not reproduce the germline sequence, and a read error may be involved. This sequence joins TRBV7-8 and TRBJ1-6; unclear D gene. The CDR3 has 18 residues. Germline loops: CDR1 SGHVS, CDR2 FQNEAQ. CDR3 coding DNA: TGTGCCAGCAGCTTAGTCTCCACTCTGAGCTCCTATAGTTCACCCCTCCACTTT. The encoded protein is CASSLVSTLSSYSSPLHF.

The V gene is TRBV7-9, the J gene TRBJ2-5; a possible D gene is TRBD1 (7 bases). V lost 7 bases, J lost 4 bases, and 16 bases lay in between. Germline CDR1 reads SEHNR; CDR2 reads FQNEAQ (reference sequence). This CDR3 comprises 14 residues. The CDR3 loop is CASTDREVLETQYF. CDR3 coding DNA: TGTGCCAGCACCGACAGGGAGGTCTTAGAGACCCAGTACTTC.

This chain links TRBV5-1 with TRBJ1-1; TRBD1 matches at 8 bases. With V trimmed by 4 bases and J by 3 bases, 2 bases remained unmatched. Germline CDR1 SGHRS, CDR2 YFSETQ. The CDR3 sequence is 13 residues long. CDR3 coding DNA: TGCGCCAGCAGCCCGGACAGGGACACTGAAGCTTTCTTT. It codes for CASSPDRDTEAFF.

The chain uses TRBV11-2 and TRBJ1-2, with 9 bases that match TRBD1. The CDR3 has 14 residues. Germline trimming cut 4 bases from V and 9 bases from J; bases unmatched to any gene: 9. CDR1 SGHAT and CDR2 FQNNGV come from the germline V gene. The CDR3: CASSSRGQGDSYTF. The CDR3 nucleotides read TGTGCCAGCAGCTCCAGGGGACAGGGCGACAGCTACACCTTC.

A few counts support this clone. This CDR3 reads CASSLWVQGAGYEQYF. The CDR3 nucleotides read TGTGCCAGCAGCTTGTGGGTACAGGGTGCGGGCTACGAGCAGTACTTC. The chain is built from TRBV5-6 and TRBJ2-7; the D gene is possibly TRBD1 (6 bases). Per the germline V gene, CDR1 is SGHDT and CDR2 is YYEEEE. Trimming took off 1 base at V and 3 bases at J, with 17 bases between the two ends. The CDR3 loop spans 16 amino acids.

The chain combines TRBV28 with TRBJ2-7; 8 bases match TRBD1. Germline lookup yields CDR1 MDHEN and CDR2 SYDVKM. This CDR3 region has 15 residues. V was clipped by 6 bases and J by 0 bases; unmatched bases: 7. The CDR3, as DNA: TGTGCCAGCAGCCTAAACAGGGGGTCCTCCTACGAGCAGTACTTC. Its protein product is CASSLNRGSSYEQYF.

V is TRBV4-3 and J is TRBJ2-2; 7 positions match TRBD2. The germline gives CDR1 LGHNA, CDR2 YSLEER. With 7 bases clipped from V and 0 bases from J, the junction kept 5 bases outside the gene matches. The CDR3 consists of 15 residues. DNA of the CDR3: TGCGCCAGCACACCTGGGGGGGCGAACACCGGGGAGCTGTTTTTT. Encoded protein: CASTPGGANTGELFF.

V usage is TRBV5-1 and J usage is TRBJ1-1; D possibly corresponds to TRBD1 (5 bases). The V end was cut by 0 bases, the J end by 6 bases, with 15 bases between. CDR1 and CDR2 from the germline V gene are SGHRS and YFSETQ. This CDR3 contains 15 residues. The CDR3 reads CASSLGGRVPAEAFF. The CDR3 nucleotides are TGCGCCAGCAGCTTGGGTGGCAGGGTGCCTGCTGAAGCTTTCTTT.

The chain recombines TRBV11-3 with TRBJ1-5, with TRBD1 identical over 9 bases. The junction had 7 bases not matched to a gene; V was cut back by 1 base and J by 0 bases. The CDR3 spans 18 residues. Germline CDR1 reads SGHNT; CDR2 reads YENEEA. The CDR3 nucleotides are TGTGCCAGCAGCTTAGGATGCGGGACAGGGCCTAGCAATCAGCCCCAGCATTTT. Its protein is CASSLGCGTGPSNQPQHF. The full variable domain, completed using reference TRBV11-3 and TRBJ1-5, is EAGVVQSPRYKIIEKKQPVAFWCNPISGHNTLYWYLQNLGQGPELLIRYENEEAVDDSQLPKDRFSAERLKGVDSTLKIQPAELGDSAVYLCASSLGCGTGPSNQPQHFGDGTRLSIL.

This chain connects TRBV5-4 to TRBJ1-1, with TRBD1 as a possible D gene (6 bases). Germline values: CDR1 SGHNT, CDR2 YYREEE (reference sequence). Trimming pared 4 bases from V and 0 bases from J, leaving 13 bases between. The CDR3 consists of 15 residues. CDR3 loop: CASSRGGGLNTEAFF. The CDR3 nucleotides read TGTGCCAGCAGCAGGGGCGGGGGGCTGAACACTGAAGCTTTCTTT.

This clone was seen only once. The chain couples TRBV9 to TRBJ2-2, with 13 bases identical to TRBD2. The V gene's germline CDR1 is SGDLS and CDR2 YYNGEE. This CDR3 has 16 amino acids. The ends lost 1 base at V and 4 bases at J; junction bases unmatched: 1. Here the CDR3 DNA reads TGTGCCAGCAGCGTAAGACTAGCGGGGGGCACCGGGGAGCTGTTTTTT. It specifies CASSVRLAGGTGELFF.

This clone was counted once. The chain combines TRBV12-5 with TRBJ2-2; the match to TRBD2 covers 11 bases. This CDR3 region has 15 residues. The V gene's germline CDR1 is LGHNT and CDR2 FRNRAP. Trimming at V came to 6 bases and at J to 6 bases, leaving 6 bases not matched to a gene. CDR3 protein: CASGIAGGVAGELFF. As DNA, the CDR3 is TGTGCTAGTGGGATAGCGGGGGGGGTCGCCGGGGAGCTGTTTTTT.

This chain uses TRBV3-1 (or the pseudogene TRBV3-2) with TRBJ1-6, with 7 bases lining up with TRBD1. Germline CDR1 LGHDT, CDR2 YNNKEL (reference sequence). There are 18 residues in the CDR3. V gave up 3 bases and J gave up 0 bases; unmatched junction bases: 8. Here the CDR3 reads CASSHYRGSSSYNSPLHF. DNA of the CDR3: TGTGCCAGCAGCCACTACAGGGGAAGTAGCTCCTATAATTCACCCCTCCACTTT.

The chain has TRBV4-3 and TRBJ1-1; 8 positions agree with TRBD1. From germline, CDR1 is LGHNA and CDR2 YSLEER. Trimming removed 1 base from V and 7 bases from J; junction bases left unmatched: 5. The CDR3 contains 14 residues. This chain's CDR3 is CASSQVQGASEAFF. The CDR3 bases are TGCGCCAGCAGCCAAGTGCAGGGGGCGAGTGAAGCTTTCTTT.

This clone was counted a single time. The chain joins TRBV28 to TRBJ2-7, with a possible D match to TRBD1 (6 bases). V lost 6 bases to trimming and J lost 3 bases, with 12 bases between them. This CDR3 spans 13 amino acids. From germline, CDR1 is MDHEN and CDR2 SYDVKM. This CDR3 reads CASSAIQGYEQYF. DNA for the CDR3: TGTGCCAGCAGCGCTATACAGGGCTACGAGCAGTACTTC.

The V gene is TRBV6-5, the J gene TRBJ2-7; tentatively, D is TRBD2 (6 bases). The CDR3 is 15 residues long. Germline assignment: CDR1 MNHEY and CDR2 SVGAGI. V lost 0 bases and J 2 bases, leaving 11 bases between the germline ends. Written as DNA, the CDR3 is TGTGCCAGCAGTTACTCGTCTGCGGGACCCTACGAGCAGTACTTC. Translation: CASSYSSAGPYEQYF.

The V and J genes are TRBV5-5 and TRBJ2-7, with TRBD2 identical over 10 bases. CDR1 and CDR2 from the germline V gene are SGHKS and YYEKEE (reference sequence). CDR3 length equals 14 residues. V lost 3 bases, J lost 5 bases, and 5 bases stayed unmatched. The CDR3 region is CASSSGTSVNEQYF. CDR3 nucleotide sequence: TGTGCCAGCAGCTCCGGGACTAGCGTTAACGAGCAGTACTTC.

This sequence joins TRBV6-5 and TRBJ2-5; the D gene is possibly TRBD1 (6 bases). V was shortened by 10 bases and J by 5 bases, with 20 bases between the two germline ends. CDR1 is MNHEY, CDR2 SVGAGI, per germline. The CDR3 sequence is 14 residues long. The DNA for the CDR3 is TGTGCCATCGCCGGGGCAGGGGATATCGAGACCCAGTACTTC. Its protein is CAIAGAGDIETQYF.

Note on this clone: The same CDR3 also results from other DNA sequences found in this sample. V is TRBV9 and J is TRBJ1-2; no definite D call. V was clipped by 0 bases and J by 0 bases, with 3 bases between them. The CDR3 has 13 residues. Germline V lookup: CDR1 SGDLS, CDR2 YYNGEE. The CDR3 region is CASSVGTNYGYTF. The CDR3 nucleotides read TGTGCCAGCAGCGTAGGTACTAACTATGGCTACACCTTC. Together with reference TRBV9 and TRBJ1-2, the CDR3 gives the full variable domain: DSGVTQTPKHLITATGQRVTLRCSPRSGDLSVYWYQQSLDQGLQFLIQYYNGEERAKGNILERFSAQQFPDLHSELNLSSLELGDSALYFCASSVGTNYGYTFGSGTRLTVV.

The chain carries TRBV11-2 and TRBJ1-1, with a tentative D call TRBD1 (5 bases). The CDR3 consists of 14 residues. Between the trimmed V and J ends, which lost 6 bases and 5 bases, there was a span of 16 bases. Germline V gene lookup returns CDR1 SGHAT and CDR2 FQNNGV. CDR3 in DNA: TGTGCCAGCAGTCCGCAGGGATTCTATACTGAAGCTTTCTTT. This translates into CASSPQGFYTEAFF.

The chain is built from TRBV19 and TRBJ2-7; TRBD1 matches at 11 bases. The CDR3 runs to 12 residues. V lost 8 bases, J lost 5 bases, and 2 bases stayed unmatched. CDR1 and CDR2 from the germline V gene are LNHDA and SQIVND (reference sequence). The CDR3 region is CASGQGANEQYF. The CDR3 DNA is TGTGCCAGTGGACAGGGGGCCAACGAGCAGTACTTC.

The chain recombines TRBV11-2 with TRBJ1-2; D remains unclear. Between the trimmed V and J ends, which lost 0 bases and 8 bases, there was a span of 13 bases. This CDR3 is built from 14 residues. Looked up from germline, CDR1 is SGHAT and CDR2 is FQNNGV. CDR3 DNA: TGTGCCAGCAGCTTAGAGAGGTCCCCCGGGGGCTACACCTTC. Its translation: CASSLERSPGGYTF.

This clone was seen once. The chain uses TRBV10-2 and TRBJ1-1; D remains unclear. V was pared by 3 bases and J by 4 bases, with 3 bases between. The CDR3 runs 11 residues. Per germline, CDR1 WSHSY and CDR2 SAAADI. The CDR3 reads CASSDSTEAFF. CDR3 in DNA: TGCGCCAGCAGTGATAGCACTGAAGCTTTCTTT.

This clone was detected only a few times. This chain joins TRBV6-5 and TRBJ1-1; the match to TRBD1 covers 9 bases. CDR1 is MNHEY and CDR2 is SVGAGI in the germline V gene. V dropped 7 bases and J dropped 4; count of bases not matched to a gene: 10. This CDR3 has 15 amino acids. The CDR3 sequence is CASTPLGTGRTEAFF. The CDR3 nucleotides are TGTGCCAGCACCCCCCTCGGGACAGGGCGCACTGAAGCTTTCTTT.

This chain links TRBV5-1 with TRBJ2-2; tentatively, D is TRBD1 (5 bases). Per germline, CDR1 SGHRS and CDR2 YFSETQ. V was shortened by 2 bases and J by 0 bases, with 11 bases between the two germline ends. This CDR3 comprises 16 residues. The CDR3 region has the DNA TGCGCCAGCAGCTTACAACGGACAACGAACACCGGGGAGCTGTTTTTT. It encodes CASSLQRTTNTGELFF. Supplemented by reference TRBV5-1 and TRBJ2-2, the full variable domain reads KAGVTQTPRYLIKTRGQQVTLSCSPISGHRSVSWYQQTPGQGLQFLFEYFSETQRNKGNFPGRFSGRQFSNSRSEMNVSTLELGDSALYLCASSLQRTTNTGELFFGEGSRLTVL.

V is TRBV28 and J is TRBJ1-1; 8 nucleotides line up with TRBD1. CDR1 MDHEN and CDR2 SYDVKM come from the germline V gene. The ends lost 1 base at V and 3 bases at J; junction bases unmatched: 1. This CDR3 has 14 residues. The CDR3 nucleotides read TGTGCCAGCAGTTTATACAGGGGGGACACTGAAGCTTTCTTT. Its protein is CASSLYRGDTEAFF.

J is TRBJ2-1 and V is TRBV27; 7 bases align to TRBD2. Germline-derived CDR1 and CDR2 are MNHEY and SMNVEV (reference sequence). This CDR3 has 14 amino acids. Trimming at V came to 9 bases and at J to 4 bases, leaving 9 bases not matched to a gene. The DNA for the CDR3 is TGTGCCAGTTCGGCAGGCGGGGGATACAATGAGCAGTTCTTC. It translates to CASSAGGGYNEQFF.